Listed below are T cell receptor beta chains from one sample, sequenced in a study of response to subunit inactivated influenza vaccine. TCRdb used MiXCR to reprocess the RT-PCR reads, holding one entry per CDR3 protein. In the table there are some 480,000 distinct CDR3 sequences, approximately 11% of which are singletons. Source: PBMCs from blood, taken 40 to 50 days after vaccination. The origin of the receptors is a middle-aged man who received an inactivated influenza vaccine. Both conserved end residues are part of each CDR3. A D gene is named only where the DNA matches it firmly. Only some rows state a clone size, as once, few, many or a class for expanded clones.

D gene,J gene,CDR3 length,V gene,clone size,CDR3 protein,CDR3 DNA
.,TRBJ2-2,14,TRBV12-3/TRBV12-4,.,CASIQGLDTGELFF,TGTGCCAGCATTCAGGGTTTAGACACCGGGGAGCTGTTTTTT
.,TRBJ2-7,15,TRBV4-3,many,CASSQDRSPGGEQYF,TGCGCCAGCAGCCAAGATCGTAGCCCCGGTGGCGAGCAGTACTTC
.,TRBJ2-7,13,TRBV10-2,few,CASSESVRGEQYF,TGCGCCAGCAGTGAGTCAGTCAGGGGCGAGCAGTACTTC
TRBD1,TRBJ2-7,13,TRBV20-1,few,CSAPLNRGGEQYF,TGCAGTGCTCCGTTAAACAGGGGCGGCGAGCAGTACTTC
.,TRBJ2-6,15,TRBV15,few,CATSILSSGANVLTF,TGTGCCACCAGCATACTGAGCTCTGGGGCCAACGTCCTGACTTTC
.,TRBJ1-3,14,TRBV10-3,.,CAIAGISSGNTIYF,TGTGCCATCGCCGGGATTTCCTCTGGAAACACCATATATTTT
TRBD2,TRBJ2-1,15,TRBV12-5,.,CASVSGTSDYNEQFF,TGTGCTAGTGTTTCCGGGACTAGCGACTACAATGAGCAGTTCTTC
.,TRBJ1-5,13,TRBV6-1,few,CASRESGKQPQHF,TGTGCCAGCAGGGAATCAGGGAAGCAGCCCCAGCATTTT
TRBD1,TRBJ2-5,12,TRBV29-1,.,CSIGQAQETQYF,TGCAGCATAGGACAGGCTCAAGAGACCCAGTACTTC
TRBD1,TRBJ2-7,15,TRBV7-8,.,CASSLEGQKPYEQYF,TGTGCCAGCAGCTTAGAGGGACAGAAGCCCTACGAGCAGTACTTC
.,TRBJ2-2,13,TRBV30,few,CAWSVLKWGELFF,TGTGCCTGGAGTGTTCTAAAGTGGGGTGAGCTGTTTTTT
TRBD2,TRBJ2-7,16,TRBV5-1,few,CASSRGSSGRAGEQYF,TGCGCCAGCAGCAGGGGGTCTAGCGGGAGGGCCGGCGAGCAGTACTTC
.,TRBJ1-5,13,TRBV7-2,few,CASSTRGEQPQHF,TGTGCCAGCAGCACACGGGGGGAACAGCCCCAGCATTTT
.,TRBJ2-1,14,TRBV20-1,.,CSARWQGFYNEQFF,TGCAGTGCTAGATGGCAGGGTTTCTACAATGAGCAGTTCTTC
TRBD1,TRBJ2-1,16,TRBV19,.,CASSGRQGASYNEQFF,TGTGCCAGTAGTGGGAGACAGGGGGCTTCGTACAATGAGCAGTTCTTC
.,TRBJ2-1,14,TRBV6-5,few,CASSSGALDNEQFF,TGTGCCAGCAGTTCCGGAGCCCTCGACAATGAGCAGTTCTTC